A single sample gave rise to the 30 T cell receptor beta chains below, sequenced in a study of T cell changes during pregnancy in multiple sclerosis. Sequenced by immunoSEQ multiplex PCR; TCRdb stores in-frame clones only, minus some. The data hold some 27,000 clones, with just over 90% observed a single time. The sequencing here drew on CD4+ T cells from peripheral blood mononuclear cells, taken after pregnancy. The receptors derive from a female donor with multiple sclerosis, enrolled in a pregnancy study.

CDR3 coding DNA: TGTGCCAGCAGCTTCGGTACTAAACGTACAGGGTCTTTAGGGGAGCAGTACTTC. Its translation: CASSFGTKRTGSLGEQYF. The chain links TRBV7-2 to TRBJ2-7; D is possibly TRBD1 (6 bases). CDR3 size: 18 residues. The V gene's germline CDR1 is SGHTA and CDR2 FQGNSA. V lost 3 bases and J lost 7, with 28 bases in between.

The chain has TRBV6-6 and TRBJ1-6, with TRBD1 as a possible D gene (5 bases). CDR1 and CDR2 (germline): MNHNY, SVGAGI (reference sequence). This CDR3 spans 16 amino acids. V lost 0 bases and J 6 bases, leaving 12 bases between the germline ends. This chain's CDR3 is CASSYSEGYSNSPLHF. The CDR3 nucleotides read TGTGCCAGCAGTTACTCGGAGGGGTACTCTAATTCACCCCTCCACTTT.

CDR3: CAWSVQAGNQETQYF. The DNA of the CDR3 is TGTGCCTGGAGTGTACAGGCAGGGAACCAAGAGACCCAGTACTTC. The chain recombines TRBV30 with TRBJ2-5; D is possibly TRBD1 (5 bases). Germline CDR1 and CDR2: GTSNPN and SVGIG (reference sequence). Deletions cut 0 bases from V and 0 bases from J, with 11 bases between. This CDR3 is built from 15 residues.

The chain carries TRBV5-1 and TRBJ2-5; TRBD2 matches at 7 bases. The CDR3 sequence is 14 residues long. Trimming cost V 2 bases and J 3 bases; bases outside gene matches: 4. Germline V gene lookup returns CDR1 SGHRS and CDR2 YFSETQ. This chain's CDR3 is CASSLAGREETQYF. The DNA of the CDR3 is TGCGCCAGCAGCTTAGCAGGGAGGGAAGAGACCCAGTACTTC.

The chain employs TRBV5-1 and TRBJ1-4, with D possibly being TRBD1 (5 bases). Germline-derived CDR1 and CDR2 are SGHRS and YFSETQ. V was shortened by 0 bases and J by 8 bases, with 11 bases between the two germline ends. This CDR3 is 14 amino acids long. In nucleotides, the CDR3 is TGCGCCAGCAGCTTGGCCGGGGGAGCCGAAAAACTGTTTTTT. This codes for CASSLAGGAEKLFF.

This chain uses TRBV25-1 with TRBJ2-3; D is uncertain. V lost 7 bases to trimming and J lost 4 bases, with 15 bases between them. CDR1 MGHDK and CDR2 SYGVNS come from the germline V gene. The CDR3 contains 14 residues. CDR3 residues: CASTDEVIADTQYF. The CDR3 DNA follows: TGTGCCAGCACCGATGAGGTGATCGCAGATACGCAGTATTTT.

The rearrangement joins TRBV27 to TRBJ2-3, with D possibly TRBD2 on 6 matching bases. The CDR3 contains 15 residues. V shed 3 bases and J shed 3 bases, with 13 bases lying between them. CDR1 is MNHEY and CDR2 is SMNVEV in the germline V gene (reference sequence). In DNA form, the CDR3 reads TGTGCCAGCAGTTTTGTGGGAGGAGGGACAGATACGCAGTATTTT. Translation gives CASSFVGGGTDTQYF.

The chain has TRBV19 and TRBJ2-7; maybe TRBD2 (5 bases). Trimming shortened V by 5 bases and J by 2 bases, and 13 bases separated the two germline ends. The CDR3 extends over 14 amino acids. The germline gives CDR1 LNHDA, CDR2 SQIVND (reference sequence). The CDR3 protein is CASSVRGAAYEQYF. The CDR3 DNA reads as TGTGCCAGTAGTGTCCGGGGTGCCGCCTACGAGCAGTACTTC.

The V gene is TRBV10-2, the J gene TRBJ2-4; 12 bases fit TRBD2. This CDR3 is 16 amino acids long. Germline V gene lookup returns CDR1 WSHSY and CDR2 SAAADI. V was clipped by 7 bases and J by 8 bases; unmatched bases: 12. The CDR3 loop is CASTPPSGRAADIQYF. The CDR3 DNA reads TGCGCCAGCACCCCCCCTAGCGGGAGGGCCGCGGACATTCAGTACTTC.

The chain couples TRBV27 to TRBJ2-7, with no clear D. The CDR3 is made up of 12 amino acids. The ends were cut back, 4 bases at V and 0 bases at J, with 4 bases in the middle. Germline-derived CDR1 and CDR2 are MNHEY and SMNVEV (reference sequence). The CDR3 is CASSSISYEQYF. CDR3 in DNA: TGTGCCAGCAGTTCCATCTCCTACGAGCAGTACTTC.

CDR3 sequence (DNA): TGTGCCAGTAGTATCCAGGTAGCCTACGAGCAGTACTTC. Amino acids: CASSIQVAYEQYF. The chain combines TRBV19 with TRBJ2-7; unclear D gene. Trimming removed 3 bases from V and 2 bases from J, with 8 bases in between. The germline V gene encodes CDR1 LNHDA and CDR2 SQIVND (reference sequence). This CDR3 comprises 13 residues.

The chain carries TRBV7-5 and TRBJ1-1; the table's D call, TRBD1, has no DNA check behind it. TRBV7-5 is designated a pseudogene. The CDR3 is made up of 17 amino acids. The CDR3 here is CVRSLGTGRTMNTEAFF. The CDR3 DNA is TGTGTCAGAAGCTTAGGGACAGGAAGGACTATGAACACTGAAGCTTTCTTT.

The V and J genes are TRBV30 and TRBJ1-5; 7 bases fit TRBD1. The junction had 4 bases not matched to a gene; V was cut back by 2 bases and J by 3 bases. The germline V gene has CDR1 GTSNPN and CDR2 SVGIG (reference sequence). The CDR3 is 14 amino acids. Here the CDR3 DNA reads TGTGCCTGGAGTTTCGGGACAGTCAATCAGCCCCAGCATTTT. This sequence encodes CAWSFGTVNQPQHF.

The chain recombines TRBV7-2 with TRBJ1-5; D uncertain. V lost 4 bases, J lost 1 base, and 17 bases lay in between. The CDR3 has 17 residues. The germline CDR1 and CDR2 sequences are SGHTA and FQGNSA. Here the CDR3 DNA reads TGTGCCAGCAGCTCGTCCGGGGTCGTGGGAAGCAATCAGCCCCAGCATTTT. Translating gives CASSSSGVVGSNQPQHF.

The chain recombines TRBV12-5 with TRBJ1-2, with TRBD1 matching over 10 bases. Per the germline V gene, CDR1 is LGHNT and CDR2 is FRNRAP. The CDR3 spans 15 residues. V shed 1 base and J 8 bases; nucleotides not matched to a gene: 7. CDR3 bases: TGTGCTAGTGGTTTGGGACAGGACAGGGGGGAAGGCTACACCTTC. Amino acids: CASGLGQDRGEGYTF.

The chain employs TRBV20-1 and TRBJ2-7, with D possibly being TRBD2 (5 bases). The CDR3 totals 11 residues. Germline-derived CDR1 and CDR2 are DFQATT and SNEGSKA (reference sequence). The germline V and J ends were trimmed by 4 bases and 2 bases, with 6 bases remaining between them. The CDR3 region is CSATGAYEQYF. DNA for the CDR3: TGCAGTGCTACCGGGGCCTACGAGCAGTACTTC.

V is TRBV2 and J is TRBJ2-7; unclear D gene. Trimming stripped 4 bases from V and 4 bases from J, with 8 bases between. The germline gives CDR1 SNHLY, CDR2 FYNNEI. This CDR3 spans 12 amino acids. The CDR3 region has the DNA TGTGCCAGCAGTGTACAGTCATACGAGCAGTACTTC. Translation gives CASSVQSYEQYF. Combining the CDR3 with reference TRBV2 and TRBJ2-7 gives the whole variable domain EPEVTQTPSHQVTQMGQEVILRCVPISNHLYFYWYRQILGQKVEFLVSFYNNEISEKSEIFDDQFSVERPDGSNFTLKIRSTKLEDSAMYFCASSVQSYEQYFGPGTRLTVT.

This chain joins TRBV5-5 and TRBJ2-7; unclear D gene. The CDR3 is 15 residues long. Germline V CDR1 and CDR2: SGHKS, YYEKEE (reference sequence). Trimming left V 4 bases short and J 0 bases short, with 14 bases between. This CDR3 is CASSLLSEPSYEQYF. CDR3 DNA: TGTGCCAGCAGCCTACTGTCGGAGCCCTCCTACGAGCAGTACTTC.

This chain uses TRBV6-5 with TRBJ2-7; 8 bases match TRBD1. Germline V CDR1 and CDR2: MNHEY, SVGAGI. There are 15 residues in the CDR3. V shed 5 bases, J shed 4 bases, and the junction held 10 bases outside the gene matches. CDR3 loop: CASSQTGVGFYEQYF. CDR3 nucleotide sequence: TGTGCCAGCAGTCAGACAGGGGTGGGGTTTTACGAGCAGTACTTC.

The V gene is TRBV5-3, the J gene TRBJ1-1; D possibly corresponds to TRBD1 (6 bases). TRBV5-3 has ORF status, its function being uncertain. The length of the CDR3 is 17 residues. Trimming cost V 4 bases and J 0 bases, with 19 bases left between them. CDR3 amino acids: CARSVRGSRGMNTEAFF. CDR3 bases: TGTGCCAGAAGCGTGAGGGGGTCGAGAGGGATGAACACTGAAGCTTTCTTT.

This chain connects TRBV27 to TRBJ2-1; D call uncertain. V lost 3 bases to trimming and J lost 0 bases, with 9 bases between them. Germline CDR1 is MNHEY and CDR2 is SMNVEV (reference sequence). The CDR3 has 15 amino acids. Here the CDR3 DNA reads TGTGCCAGCAGTTTTCCGAGTGTCTCCTACAATGAGCAGTTCTTC. Translated: CASSFPSVSYNEQFF.

This chain connects TRBV2 to TRBJ2-7; D gene uncertain. Trimming took 8 bases from V and 3 from J, leaving 20 bases between them. The CDR3 sequence is 15 residues long. Germline V gene sequence: CDR1 SNHLY, CDR2 FYNNEI. CDR3 bases: TGTGCCAGCGGTGCTCGTGGATTCAACTACTACGAGCAGTACTTC. Translated: CASGARGFNYYEQYF.

The V and J genes are TRBV29-1 and TRBJ1-4; the match to TRBD1 covers 7 bases. The CDR3 runs 13 residues. With V trimmed by 5 bases and J by 7 bases, 7 bases remained unmatched. Per germline, CDR1 SQVTM and CDR2 ANQGSEA. In DNA form, the CDR3 reads TGCAGCGTTTTCGGGACAGCGCTTGAAAAACTGTTTTTT. This gives the protein CSVFGTALEKLFF.

This chain connects TRBV10-3 to TRBJ1-1; possibly TRBD1 for D (6 bases). The V and J ends lost 0 bases and 0 bases respectively, with 11 bases between them. The CDR3 has 16 amino acids. The V gene's germline CDR1 is ENHRY and CDR2 SYGVKD. The CDR3 here is CAISESRTAMNTEAFF. CDR3 DNA: TGTGCCATCAGTGAGTCTAGGACAGCCATGAACACTGAAGCTTTCTTT.

V is TRBV6-5 and J is TRBJ1-2; D not resolved. V was pared by 2 bases and J by 3 bases, with 13 bases between. CDR1 MNHEY and CDR2 SVGAGI come from the germline V gene. This CDR3 region has 15 residues. CDR3 nucleotide sequence: TGTGCCAGCAGTTACCTGGCCCACGGGGACTATGGCTACACCTTC. Amino acids: CASSYLAHGDYGYTF.

The chain carries TRBV4-3 and TRBJ1-2; D is unresolved. V lost 1 base and J lost 5, with 11 bases in between. Germline CDR1 reads LGHNA; CDR2 reads YSLEER. The CDR3 sequence is 14 residues long. In DNA form, the CDR3 reads TGCGCCAGCAGCCAAGTAATGACAAATTATGGCTACACCTTC. It is translated as CASSQVMTNYGYTF.

DNA of the CDR3: TGCGCCAGCAGTGAGTCAATCGGGGGTGAGACCCAGTACTTC. Amino acids: CASSESIGGETQYF. This rearrangement joins TRBV10-1 to TRBJ2-5, with D possibly TRBD2 on 6 matching bases. Trimming shortened V by 0 bases and J by 5 bases, and 10 bases separated the two germline ends. The CDR3 runs 14 residues. The germline V gene has CDR1 WNHNN and CDR2 SYGVQD (reference sequence).

The chain combines TRBV10-3 with TRBJ2-7, with D possibly being TRBD2 (5 bases). This CDR3 comprises 16 residues. Trimming pared 0 bases from V and 4 bases from J, leaving 16 bases between. Germline loops: CDR1 ENHRY, CDR2 SYGVKD. The CDR3: CAISESSRAEPYEQYF. The CDR3, as DNA: TGTGCCATCAGTGAGTCTTCGCGGGCCGAGCCATACGAGCAGTACTTC.

The chain combines TRBV6-1 with TRBJ1-5; 8 bases match TRBD1. CDR1 MNHNS and CDR2 SASEGT come from the germline V gene. This CDR3 has 18 amino acids. V trimming: 4 bases; J trimming: 0 bases; junction bases outside the gene matches: 11. This chain's CDR3 is CASSGRGRGWNSNQPQHF. CDR3 DNA sequence: TGTGCCAGCAGTGGCAGGGGGCGGGGGTGGAATAGCAATCAGCCCCAGCATTTT.

The chain links TRBV7-9 to TRBJ2-7, with 11 bases identical to TRBD2. Unmatched junction bases numbered 4, after V lost 1 base and J lost 5 bases. The CDR3 is 15 amino acids. Per the germline V gene, CDR1 is SEHNR and CDR2 is FQNEAQ (reference sequence). The CDR3 DNA follows: TGTGCCAGCAGCTTAGGGACTAGCGGGTCGGACGAGCAGTACTTC. Residues: CASSLGTSGSDEQYF.